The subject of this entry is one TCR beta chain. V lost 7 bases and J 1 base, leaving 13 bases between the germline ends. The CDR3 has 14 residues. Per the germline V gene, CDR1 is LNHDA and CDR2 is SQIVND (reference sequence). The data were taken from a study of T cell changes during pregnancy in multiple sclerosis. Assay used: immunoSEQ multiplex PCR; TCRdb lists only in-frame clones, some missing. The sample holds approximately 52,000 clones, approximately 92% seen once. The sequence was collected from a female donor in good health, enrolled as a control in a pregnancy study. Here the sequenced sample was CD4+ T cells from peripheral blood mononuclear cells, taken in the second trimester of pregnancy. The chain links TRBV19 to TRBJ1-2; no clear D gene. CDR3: CASTSVGSNYGYTF. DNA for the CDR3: TGTGCCAGTACGTCAGTAGGGAGTAACTATGGCTACACCTTC.